This TCR beta chain comes out of a study of T cells after yellow fever vaccination. Broader study findings: After the booster, approximately 95% of CD4 and about 90% of CD8 primary-response clones were re-detected.

The CDR3 spans 14 residues. Germline CDR1 is LGHNA and CDR2 is YSLEER. Trimming cost V 4 bases and J 10 bases; bases outside gene matches: 5. TCRdb analysed the 5' RACE reads with MiXCR anew, one entry per CDR3 protein. Seen here are about 340,000 distinct CDR3 sequences, about 4% observed once, and the top ten hold more than 20%. In this sample, this clonotype turned up many times. As yet, its antigen is unknown. Source: PBMCs, taken 5 days after the yellow fever booster vaccination. The receptor was derived from a man younger than 30 who received the YFV17D yellow fever vaccine. The chain links TRBV4-3 to TRBJ2-1, with 12 bases lining up with TRBD2. DNA of the CDR3: TGCGCCAGCAGCCGGCTAGCGGGGGGGGGAGAGCAGTTCTTC. It codes for CASSRLAGGGEQFF.